Following are 28 T cell receptor beta chains from one sample sequenced in a study of T cells in localized non-small cell lung cancer. The data were produced by immunoSEQ multiplex PCR, yet TCRdb's version contains in-frame clones alone and is incomplete. Of 40,000 to 55,000 clones in the sample, around three quarters were seen once. Sequenced here: PBMCs, sampled before any cancer treatment. These receptors all come from a woman aged 40 to 75 with stage II lung adenocarcinoma.

A few counts support this clone. CDR3 amino acids: CASSGQGGNTIYF. In nucleotides, the CDR3 is TGTGCCAGCAGCGGACAGGGTGGAAACACCATATATTTT. The V gene is TRBV6-6, the J gene TRBJ1-3; 8 bases fit TRBD1. The V segment lost 6 bases and the J segment 3 bases; nucleotides outside the gene matches: 1. The CDR3 consists of 13 residues. Germline-derived CDR1 and CDR2 are MNHNY and SVGAGI (reference sequence).

The chain joins TRBV7-9 to TRBJ1-1; 9 bases agree with TRBD1. V lost 3 bases to trimming and J lost 1 base; unmatched junction nucleotides: 3. There are 15 residues in the CDR3. Germline CDR1 and CDR2: SEHNR and FQNEAQ (reference sequence). This CDR3 reads CASSLSTGGNTEAFF. DNA for the CDR3: TGTGCCAGCAGCTTGTCGACAGGGGGGAACACTGAAGCTTTCTTT.

The chain couples TRBV5-1 to TRBJ1-2, with D perhaps TRBD1 (6 bases). The CDR3 has 15 amino acids. Trimming pared 4 bases from V and 1 base from J, leaving 14 bases between. Germline V gives CDR1 SGHRS, CDR2 YFSETQ. CDR3 DNA: TGCGCCAGCAGCCTCACAGGACAGCTTAACTATGGCTACACCTTC. It translates to CASSLTGQLNYGYTF. Looking up the rest from reference TRBV5-1 and TRBJ1-2 gives the full variable domain: KAGVTQTPRYLIKTRGQQVTLSCSPISGHRSVSWYQQTPGQGLQFLFEYFSETQRNKGNFPGRFSGRQFSNSRSEMNVSTLELGDSALYLCASSLTGQLNYGYTFGSGTRLTVV.

V is TRBV6-1 and J is TRBJ1-1; 7 nucleotides line up with TRBD1. Germline V gene lookup returns CDR1 MNHNS and CDR2 SASEGT. The CDR3 runs 14 residues. Germline trimming cut 8 bases from V and 0 bases from J; bases unmatched to any gene: 6. The CDR3 spells CASGQDPMNTEAFF. In nucleotides, the CDR3 is TGTGCCAGCGGACAGGATCCGATGAACACTGAAGCTTTCTTT.

This sequence joins TRBV18 and TRBJ2-5; 10 nucleotides match TRBD1. CDR1 is KGHSH and CDR2 is LQKENI in the germline V gene. The ends lost 5 bases at V and 5 bases at J; junction bases unmatched: 11. This CDR3 spans 16 amino acids. The DNA of the CDR3 is TGTGCCAGCTCAGAAGACCGACAGGGGGCTTGGGAGACCCAGTACTTC. It yields the protein CASSEDRQGAWETQYF.

The chain joins TRBV9 to TRBJ2-1, with 11 positions matching TRBD2. The CDR3 consists of 16 residues. V was clipped by 4 bases and J by 9 bases; unmatched bases: 12. Germline CDR1 and CDR2: SGDLS and YYNGEE. The CDR3 loop is CASSLYGLAGGGEQFF. The CDR3 region has the DNA TGTGCCAGCAGCTTGTACGGGCTAGCGGGGGGCGGTGAGCAGTTCTTC.

The chain combines TRBV7-9 with TRBJ1-1, with D uncertain. Per the germline V gene, CDR1 is SEHNR and CDR2 is FQNEAQ (reference sequence). V lost 5 bases to trimming and J lost 1 base, with 14 bases between them. The CDR3 consists of 15 residues. The CDR3 loop is CASSPNTPGNTEAFF. The CDR3 DNA reads TGTGCCAGCAGCCCTAATACGCCTGGGAACACTGAAGCTTTCTTT. Full variable domain (outside the CDR3, taken from reference TRBV7-9 and TRBJ1-1): DTGVSQNPRHKITKRGQNVTFRCDPISEHNRLYWYRQTLGQGPEFLTYFQNEAQLEKSRLLSDRFSAERPKGSFSTLEIQRTEQGDSAMYLCASSPNTPGNTEAFFGQGTRLTVV.

The chain recombines TRBV30 with TRBJ2-3; possible D gene TRBD2, 5 bases. This CDR3 spans 14 amino acids. Germline loops: CDR1 GTSNPN, CDR2 SVGIG (reference sequence). The V end was cut by 4 bases, the J end by 5 bases, with 16 bases between. DNA of the CDR3: TGTGCCTGGACAGGACTGTCAATAGGAGATACGCAGTATTTT. It is translated as CAWTGLSIGDTQYF.

V is TRBV27 and J is TRBJ1-1; 8 positions agree with TRBD1. Germline CDR1 reads MNHEY; CDR2 reads SMNVEV (reference sequence). The CDR3 consists of 14 residues. Trimming took 6 bases from V and 3 from J; bases not matched to a gene: 6. This chain's CDR3 is CASRPLDRDTEAFF. CDR3 DNA: TGTGCCAGCAGACCTTTGGACAGGGACACTGAAGCTTTCTTT.

V gene TRBV7-2 combines with J gene TRBJ1-5; D not resolved. Germline CDR1 and CDR2: SGHTA and FQGNSA. V was shortened by 1 base and J by 6 bases, with 7 bases between the two germline ends. There are 13 residues in the CDR3. Here the CDR3 DNA reads TGTGCCAGCAGCTTAGATTCAGTTCAGCCCCAGCATTTT. Encoded protein: CASSLDSVQPQHF.

The genes are TRBV11-3 and TRBJ1-3, with unresolved D. Trimming removed 2 bases from V and 0 bases from J, with 2 bases in between. The germline CDR1 and CDR2 sequences are SGHNT and YENEEA. The CDR3 loop spans 13 amino acids. The CDR3 here is CASSLNSGNTIYF. CDR3 coding DNA: TGTGCCAGCAGCTTAAACTCTGGAAACACCATATATTTT.

The table lists this clone with a few counts. The chain employs TRBV4-2 and TRBJ1-1; unclear D gene. From germline, CDR1 is LGHNA and CDR2 YNFKEQ. The CDR3 loop spans 15 amino acids. V lost 1 base to trimming and J lost 2 bases, with 11 bases between them. The CDR3 reads CASSQVVSANTEAFF. CDR3 in DNA: TGTGCCAGCAGCCAAGTGGTGAGCGCCAACACTGAAGCTTTCTTT.

This chain links TRBV10-1 with TRBJ2-3, with TRBD1 as a possible D gene (5 bases). Germline CDR1 is WNHNN and CDR2 is SYGVQD (reference sequence). Trimming left V 5 bases short and J 7 bases short, with 10 bases between. The CDR3 length is 12 residues. This chain's CDR3 is CASSFDSNTQYF. The CDR3 nucleotides are TGCGCCAGCAGTTTCGACAGCAATACGCAGTATTTT.

This chain joins TRBV18 and TRBJ1-5, with no clear D. The germline V and J ends were trimmed by 3 bases and 5 bases, with 8 bases remaining between them. The CDR3 has 13 amino acids. The V gene's germline CDR1 is KGHSH and CDR2 LQKENI. The CDR3 is CASSPHSDQPQHF. CDR3 coding DNA: TGTGCCAGCTCACCCCATTCGGATCAGCCCCAGCATTTT. Full variable domain (outside the CDR3, taken from reference TRBV18 and TRBJ1-5): NAGVMQNPRHLVRRRGQEARLRCSPMKGHSHVYWYRQLPEEGLKFMVYLQKENIIDESGMPKERFSAEFPKEGPSILRIQQVVRGDSAAYFCASSPHSDQPQHFGDGTRLSIL.

The chain is built from TRBV5-6 and TRBJ2-5, with TRBD1 as a possible D gene (5 bases). The length of the CDR3 is 15 residues. Trimming took off 1 base at V and 4 bases at J, with 14 bases between the two ends. Germline assignment: CDR1 SGHDT and CDR2 YYEEEE. In DNA, the CDR3 is TGTGCCAGCAGCTTGTTACAGGATGATTCAGAGACCCAGTACTTC. It translates to CASSLLQDDSETQYF.

This sequence joins TRBV14 and TRBJ2-5; D gene ambiguous. Germline V gene lookup returns CDR1 SGHDN and CDR2 FVKESK. The CDR3 extends over 11 amino acids. The V end lost 3 bases, the J end lost 11 bases, and 10 bases lay between the germline ends. The CDR3 DNA reads as TGTGCCAGCAGCCAGGGCTTCAAGCAGTACTTC. Its protein product is CASSQGFKQYF.

For the CDR3, the DNA is TGTGCCGTCGCGGGATATAATTTAGGGGGCTACACCTTC. Translated: CAVAGYNLGGYTF. The genes are TRBV6-5 and TRBJ1-2; D is uncertain. Germline lookup yields CDR1 MNHEY and CDR2 SVGAGI. The CDR3 spans 13 residues. The V end lost 11 bases, the J end lost 8 bases, and 21 bases lay between the germline ends.

This clone was counted only a few times. The chain recombines TRBV19 with TRBJ1-1; TRBD1 matches 11 bases. Trimming cost V 3 bases and J 0 bases; bases outside gene matches: 3. Germline V lookup: CDR1 LNHDA, CDR2 SQIVND (reference sequence). The CDR3 runs 16 residues. CDR3 loop: CASSMDRGLMNTEAFF. The CDR3, as DNA: TGTGCCAGTAGTATGGACAGGGGGCTAATGAACACTGAAGCTTTCTTT.

This clone came up a few times. The chain couples TRBV5-6 to TRBJ1-1, with D possibly matching TRBD1 (6 bases). CDR3 length: 16 amino acids. V lost 0 bases to trimming and J lost 7 bases, with 19 bases between them. Germline CDR1 SGHDT, CDR2 YYEEEE. The CDR3 nucleotides are TGTGCCAGCAGCTTGGCCCAGACAGGTCGGGGTCTTGAAGCTTTCTTT. The encoded protein is CASSLAQTGRGLEAFF.

This chain links TRBV14 with TRBJ1-2; no firm D call. Germline CDR1 reads SGHDN; CDR2 reads FVKESK. The V and J ends lost 5 bases and 3 bases respectively, with 10 bases between them. The CDR3 totals 13 residues. The CDR3 sequence: CASSESLDYGYTF. As DNA, the CDR3 is TGTGCCAGCAGCGAGAGCTTGGACTATGGCTACACCTTC.

The chain links TRBV19 to TRBJ2-7; 13 bases align to TRBD2. The CDR3 loop spans 18 amino acids. Germline CDR1 is LNHDA and CDR2 is SQIVND (reference sequence). After removal of 5 bases from V and 2 bases from J, the junction contained 12 bases not matched to a gene. CDR3 protein: CASSPLIGTSGATYEQYF. CDR3 DNA: TGTGCCAGTAGTCCCCTAATAGGGACTAGCGGGGCCACCTACGAGCAGTACTTC.

This sequence joins TRBV4-1 and TRBJ1-1; D is possibly TRBD1 (6 bases). Germline V gives CDR1 MGHRA, CDR2 YSYEKL. The CDR3 consists of 15 residues. The V end lost 2 bases, the J end lost 3 bases, and 13 bases lay between the germline ends. The DNA of the CDR3 is TGCGCCAGCAGCCAACAGACAGGATTCCACACTGAAGCTTTCTTT. Its protein product is CASSQQTGFHTEAFF.

The CDR3 bases are TGTGCCAGCAGTCCGTGGACAAGTACGGACACTGAAGCTTTCTTT. Its translation is CASSPWTSTDTEAFF. The chain carries TRBV25-1 and TRBJ1-1; D may be TRBD1 (5 bases). This CDR3 is built from 15 residues. In germline, CDR1 is MGHDK, CDR2 SYGVNS. V lost 5 bases to trimming and J lost 3 bases, with 16 bases between them.

The V gene is TRBV6-6, the J gene TRBJ2-3, with D possibly matching TRBD1 (6 bases). Germline lookup yields CDR1 MNHNY and CDR2 SVGAGI (reference sequence). The CDR3 runs to 12 residues. V shed 8 bases and J shed 6 bases, with 12 bases lying between them. CDR3 amino acids: CASGGQGDTQYF. The DNA for the CDR3 is TGTGCCAGCGGCGGGCAGGGGGATACGCAGTATTTT.

V usage is TRBV6-6 and J usage is TRBJ2-5; D is perhaps TRBD2 (6 bases). The germline V gene has CDR1 MNHNY and CDR2 SVGAGI (reference sequence). This CDR3 has 15 amino acids. Trimming left V 0 bases short and J 3 bases short, with 11 bases between. CDR3 sequence (DNA): TGTGCCAGCAGTTACTCGCAGGGAGGTAAAGAGACCCAGTACTTC. Its translation: CASSYSQGGKETQYF.

The CDR3 region is CASRDKRYGYTF. The CDR3 DNA reads TGTGCCAGTAGGGACAAGCGGTATGGCTACACCTTC. The rearrangement uses TRBV19 and TRBJ1-2; maybe TRBD1 (5 bases). Trimming left V 6 bases short and J 5 bases short, with 10 bases between. The CDR3 runs 12 residues. The germline gives CDR1 LNHDA, CDR2 SQIVND (reference sequence).

The chain links TRBV4-1 to TRBJ2-1, with 9 bases fitting TRBD2. Germline trimming cut 3 bases from V and 9 bases from J; bases unmatched to any gene: 9. The CDR3 length is 15 residues. Germline V gene sequence: CDR1 MGHRA, CDR2 YSYEKL. The CDR3 bases are TGCGCCAGCAGCCAGGGGACTAGCAGGACAATTGAGCAGTTCTTC. It yields the protein CASSQGTSRTIEQFF.

The rearrangement links TRBV7-2 to TRBJ1-1, with a tentative D call TRBD1 (5 bases). The CDR3 runs to 14 residues. V dropped 5 bases and J dropped 1 base, with 11 bases sitting between them. CDR1 is SGHTA, CDR2 FQGNSA, per germline. The CDR3 DNA reads as TGTGCCAGCAGCGCGGGGCTGGAGAACACTGAAGCTTTCTTT. It codes for CASSAGLENTEAFF. Looking up the rest from reference TRBV7-2 and TRBJ1-1 gives the full variable domain: GAGVSQSPSNKVTEKGKDVELRCDPISGHTALYWYRQSLGQGLEFLIYFQGNSAPDKSGLPSDRFSAERTGGSVSTLTIQRTQQEDSAVYLCASSAGLENTEAFFGQGTRLTVV.